The TCR beta chain described here comes from a study of T cells in localized non-small cell lung cancer. Study-wide results and limits: It was uninvolved adjacent lung that showed the highest T cell clonality, exceeding tumor. Adjacent lung tissue had a median around 50 of the top 100 clones found in the tumor.

Germline CDR1 reads LNHDA; CDR2 reads SQIVND (reference sequence). With 1 base removed from V and 5 bases from J, the gap between germline ends came to 12 bases. The CDR3 runs 14 residues. Measured with immunoSEQ multiplex PCR; TCRdb has only the in-frame clones, and not every one. The data contain roughly 86,000 clones, 84% of them singletons. About this clone itself: Its antigen is unidentified.

This TCR was sampled from a man aged 35 to 69 with stage I lung adenocarcinoma. Sequenced here: peripheral blood, sampled before any cancer treatment. V usage is TRBV19 and J usage is TRBJ2-7, with D maybe TRBD2 (5 bases). The chain's CDR3 is CASSIGAAGDEQYF. The CDR3 bases are TGTGCCAGTAGTATAGGGGCAGCCGGGGACGAGCAGTACTTC.